What follows describes a single TCR beta chain. What it binds is unknown. CDR3 length equals 16 residues. V shed 6 bases, J shed 4 bases, and the junction held 11 bases outside the gene matches. CDR1 LGHNA and CDR2 YNFKEQ come from the germline V gene. The sample comes from a study of cytomegalovirus exposure and HLA in healthy donors. Study outcomes and limitations: Researchers left out some V segments, among them TRBV6-2 and TRBV6-3, as indistinguishable.

13 Jbeta primers and 60 Vbeta primers were used for the PCR. Sequenced by immunoSEQ multiplex PCR; TCRdb stores in-frame clones only, minus some. The data hold under 200,000 clones, with 75% observed a single time. The chain carries TRBV4-2 and TRBJ2-1, with 8 bases aligning to TRBD2. Sequenced: PBMCs. The origin of this receptor is a middle-aged woman in good health and CMV-seropositive. The CDR3 coding sequence is TGTGCCAGCAGACCTAGCGGGTCTCGTGTGTACAATGAGCAGTTCTTC. Its translation: CASRPSGSRVYNEQFF.